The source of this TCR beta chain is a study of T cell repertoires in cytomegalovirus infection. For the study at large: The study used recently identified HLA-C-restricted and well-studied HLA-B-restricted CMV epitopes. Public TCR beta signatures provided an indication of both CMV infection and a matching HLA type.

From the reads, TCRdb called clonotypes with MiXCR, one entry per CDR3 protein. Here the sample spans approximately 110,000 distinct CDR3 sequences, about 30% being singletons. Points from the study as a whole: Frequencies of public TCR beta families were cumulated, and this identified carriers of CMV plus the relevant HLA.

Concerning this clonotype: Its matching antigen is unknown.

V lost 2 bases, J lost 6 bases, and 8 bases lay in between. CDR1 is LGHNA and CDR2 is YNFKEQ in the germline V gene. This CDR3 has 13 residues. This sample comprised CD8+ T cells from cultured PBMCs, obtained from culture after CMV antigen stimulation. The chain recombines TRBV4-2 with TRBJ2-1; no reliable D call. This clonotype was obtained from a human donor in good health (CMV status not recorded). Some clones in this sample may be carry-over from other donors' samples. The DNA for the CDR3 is TGTGCCAGCAGCCAAATAGGCGCCAATGAGCAGTTCTTC. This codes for CASSQIGANEQFF.